Presented here are 27 T cell receptor beta chains from one specimen sequenced in a study of blood T cell repertoires in COVID-19. Data came from immunoSEQ multiplex PCR; TCRdb stores just in-frame clones and leaves some out. Of over 450,000 clones listed, 75% to 90% were seen once; the top ten hold roughly 0.92%. The sample consisted of peripheral blood. These receptors all come from a man between 18 and 35 years old with COVID-19, enrolled during active disease.

The chain links TRBV11-3 to TRBJ1-6; D is undetermined. The germline V gene has CDR1 SGHNT and CDR2 YENEEA. With 7 bases removed from V and 7 bases from J, the gap between germline ends came to 11 bases. The CDR3 runs 13 residues. DNA of the CDR3: TGTGCCAGCACCATGGGCCCGAATTCACCCCTCCACTTT. The encoded protein is CASTMGPNSPLHF.

The CDR3 reads CASSTRGRGTDTQYF. The CDR3 DNA sequence: TGTGCCAGCAGCACCCGTGGGCGGGGGACAGATACGCAGTATTTT. The rearrangement joins TRBV3-1 (or the pseudogene TRBV3-2) to TRBJ2-3; 7 bases map to TRBD2. The CDR3 loop spans 15 amino acids. V was clipped by 5 bases and J by 3 bases; unmatched bases: 8. Germline CDR1 and CDR2: LGHDT and YNNKEL (reference sequence).

The CDR3 nucleotides read TGTGCCAGCAACCCCAGCGACAGGGGGGACTACGAGCAGTACTTC. Its protein is CASNPSDRGDYEQYF. The chain uses TRBV6-6 and TRBJ2-7, with 9 bases lining up with TRBD1. The V gene's germline CDR1 is MNHNY and CDR2 SVGAGI (reference sequence). The CDR3 loop spans 15 amino acids. The ends lost 7 bases at V and 3 bases at J; junction bases unmatched: 10.

The genes are TRBV5-1 and TRBJ1-6; D is perhaps TRBD1 (6 bases). Germline CDR1 and CDR2: SGHRS and YFSETQ. V dropped 0 bases and J dropped 9 bases, with 16 bases sitting between them. The CDR3 runs to 16 residues. CDR3: CASSLGGRTVGSPLHF. The CDR3 coding sequence is TGCGCCAGCAGCTTGGGGGGTCGGACAGTGGGTTCACCCCTCCACTTT.

The V gene is TRBV7-9, the J gene TRBJ2-1; 7 positions match TRBD1. Losses at the gene ends were 3 bases for V and 0 bases for J; bases not matched to a gene: 8. The germline gives CDR1 SEHNR, CDR2 FQNEAQ (reference sequence). The CDR3 contains 17 residues. CDR3 DNA: TGTGCCAGCAGCTTCCAAAGGGGGCTTAGCTCCTACAATGAGCAGTTCTTC. It encodes CASSFQRGLSSYNEQFF.

The rearrangement joins TRBV6-2 or TRBV6-3 to TRBJ2-4; TRBD2 agrees at 7 bases. V lost 2 bases and J lost 9; bases outside the gene matches: 4. The V gene's germline CDR1 is MNHEY and CDR2 SVGEGT. The CDR3 loop spans 13 amino acids. CDR3 nucleotides: TGTGCCAGCAGTTACGCGGGAGCCGCCATTCAGTACTTC. Translated, it gives CASSYAGAAIQYF.

This clone was seen a few times. This chain uses TRBV3-1 (or the pseudogene TRBV3-2) with TRBJ1-1; D might be TRBD1 (6 bases). Trimming took 0 bases from V and 1 from J, leaving 12 bases between them. The CDR3 is 16 amino acids. From germline, CDR1 is LGHDT and CDR2 YNNKEL (reference sequence). The CDR3 region is CASSQDITGRNTEAFF. In DNA, the CDR3 is TGTGCCAGCAGCCAAGATATTACAGGGAGGAACACTGAAGCTTTCTTT.

The rearrangement uses TRBV11-3 and TRBJ2-3, with TRBD2 identical over 7 bases. The CDR3 spans 16 residues. The germline gives CDR1 SGHNT, CDR2 YENEEA. The V and J ends lost 5 bases and 3 bases, in that order; junction bases with no gene match: 11. The CDR3 sequence: CASSPAPLAYTDTQYF. The CDR3 bases are TGTGCCAGCAGCCCGGCCCCACTAGCGTATACAGATACGCAGTATTTT.

This chain links TRBV20-1 with TRBJ2-1; 7 bases are a match to TRBD2. CDR3 size: 15 residues. V gave up 3 bases and J gave up 1 base; unmatched junction bases: 6. Looked up from germline, CDR1 is DFQATT and CDR2 is SNEGSKA (reference sequence). CDR3 amino acids: CSASGGGNSYNEQFF. CDR3 DNA sequence: TGCAGTGCTAGTGGGGGGGGAAATTCCTACAATGAGCAGTTCTTC.

This sequence joins TRBV6-1 and TRBJ2-1; a weak D match, TRBD2 (6 bases). The CDR3 covers 15 residues. Per germline, CDR1 MNHNS and CDR2 SASEGT. Trimming shortened V by 1 base and J by 2 bases, and 9 bases separated the two germline ends. The CDR3 reads CASSEGSSAYNEQFF. Here the CDR3 DNA reads TGTGCCAGCAGTGAAGGTTCTAGCGCCTACAATGAGCAGTTCTTC.

The V gene is TRBV5-1, the J gene TRBJ1-1, with D possibly TRBD1 on 6 matching bases. V was shortened by 4 bases and J by 0 bases, with 13 bases between the two germline ends. Germline lookup yields CDR1 SGHRS and CDR2 YFSETQ. The CDR3 is made up of 15 amino acids. This CDR3 is CASSPSGQLNTEAFF. CDR3 in DNA: TGCGCCAGCAGCCCTTCCGGACAGCTGAACACTGAAGCTTTCTTT. Based on the CDR3 plus reference TRBV5-1 and TRBJ1-1, the full variable domain is KAGVTQTPRYLIKTRGQQVTLSCSPISGHRSVSWYQQTPGQGLQFLFEYFSETQRNKGNFPGRFSGRQFSNSRSEMNVSTLELGDSALYLCASSPSGQLNTEAFFGQGTRLTVV.

This sequence joins TRBV2 and TRBJ1-6, with no clear D. Germline V gives CDR1 SNHLY, CDR2 FYNNEI. This CDR3 is 14 amino acids long. V shed 4 bases and J shed 14 bases, with 18 bases lying between them. CDR3 nucleotide sequence: TGTGCCAGCAGTGGGGGAACCGGCGAGGGAACCCTCCACTTT. Translated, it gives CASSGGTGEGTLHF.

CDR3 DNA sequence: TGTGCCACCAGTTCGACAGGGAGGTACAATGAGCAGTTCTTC. This encodes CATSSTGRYNEQFF. The chain uses TRBV24-1 and TRBJ2-1, with D tentatively TRBD1 (7 bases). The V gene's germline CDR1 is KGHDR and CDR2 SFDVKD. The CDR3 loop spans 14 amino acids. The V end lost 6 bases, the J end lost 4 bases, and 12 bases lay between the germline ends.

The chain joins TRBV9 to TRBJ1-1; tentative D call: TRBD1 (6 bases). Looked up from germline, CDR1 is SGDLS and CDR2 is YYNGEE. The CDR3 totals 15 residues. With 2 bases removed from V and 5 bases from J, the gap between germline ends came to 16 bases. The DNA for the CDR3 is TGTGCCAGCAGCGTCGATAACAGGGAACCAACTGAAGCTTTCTTT. Protein sequence: CASSVDNREPTEAFF.

The J gene is TRBJ2-1, the V gene TRBV11-2, with D tentatively TRBD1 (7 bases). Trimming removed 5 bases from V and 4 bases from J, with 15 bases in between. The CDR3 sequence is 15 residues long. The V gene's germline CDR1 is SGHAT and CDR2 FQNNGV. CDR3 sequence: CASSIQGGPYNEQFF. Written as DNA, the CDR3 is TGTGCCAGCAGCATCCAGGGGGGCCCATACAATGAGCAGTTCTTC.

The V gene is TRBV19, the J gene TRBJ2-7; 11 positions match TRBD1. V dropped 7 bases and J dropped 1; count of bases not matched to a gene: 6. This CDR3 contains 15 residues. Germline CDR1 is LNHDA and CDR2 is SQIVND (reference sequence). CDR3 protein: CASTMGTGGSYEQYF. Written as DNA, the CDR3 is TGTGCCAGTACAATGGGGACAGGGGGTTCCTACGAGCAGTACTTC.

The chain combines TRBV7-9 with TRBJ2-1, with D unresolved. This CDR3 region has 10 residues. V was pared by 4 bases and J by 10 bases, with 5 bases between. Germline V lookup: CDR1 SEHNR, CDR2 FQNEAQ (reference sequence). The CDR3 DNA reads TGTGCCAGCAGCTCCCGGGAGCAGTTCTTC. Protein product: CASSSREQFF.

A word on this clone: This CDR3 is also generated by other DNA sequences in the sample. The chain is built from TRBV29-1 and TRBJ1-2, with 9 nucleotides matching TRBD1. This CDR3 region has 12 residues. From germline, CDR1 is SQVTM and CDR2 ANQGSEA. The ends lost 5 bases at V and 3 bases at J; junction bases unmatched: 1. The CDR3 protein is CSVRQGDYGYTF. The CDR3 DNA sequence: TGCAGCGTTCGACAGGGGGACTATGGCTACACCTTC.

This chain links TRBV5-1 with TRBJ2-1; 7 nucleotides align to TRBD2. This CDR3 region has 14 residues. Trimming cost V 6 bases and J 2 bases; bases outside gene matches: 5. Looked up from germline, CDR1 is SGHRS and CDR2 is YFSETQ. DNA for the CDR3: TGCGCCAGCACCCTAGCGGCTACCTACAATGAGCAGTTCTTC. Translating gives CASTLAATYNEQFF.

V is TRBV7-8 and J is TRBJ1-4; TRBD1 is a possible D gene (5 bases). Trimming removed 5 bases from V and 7 bases from J, with 8 bases in between. Germline values: CDR1 SGHVS, CDR2 FQNEAQ. The CDR3 has 12 residues. CDR3 region: CASSQQGEKLFF. CDR3 DNA sequence: TGTGCCAGCAGCCAGCAGGGTGAAAAACTGTTTTTT.

This clone was counted once. The rearrangement links TRBV5-1 to TRBJ2-3, with D possibly being TRBD2 (5 bases). Trimming took off 0 bases at V and 2 bases at J, with 7 bases between the two ends. In germline, CDR1 is SGHRS, CDR2 YFSETQ. This CDR3 has 14 residues. The CDR3 loop reads CASSLVANTDTQYF. CDR3 in DNA: TGCGCCAGCAGCTTGGTAGCGAACACAGATACGCAGTATTTT.

Turning to this clone: The identical CDR3 is also encoded by other nucleotide sequences in the sample. The chain carries TRBV5-1 and TRBJ2-5; no firm D call. Trimming left V 2 bases short and J 4 bases short, with 9 bases between. The CDR3 loop spans 13 amino acids. Germline V gene lookup returns CDR1 SGHRS and CDR2 YFSETQ. The CDR3 sequence is CASSLRSGETQYF. CDR3 bases: TGCGCCAGCAGCTTAAGGTCGGGAGAGACCCAGTACTTC.

This clone was seen a single time. The gene calls are TRBV5-4 and TRBJ1-6; 7 nucleotides agree with TRBD1. The trim removed 4 bases at V and 6 bases at J, leaving 10 bases unmatched. Germline V gene lookup returns CDR1 SGHNT and CDR2 YYREEE (reference sequence). The CDR3 spans 16 residues. The CDR3 loop is CASSNTKGQSNSPLHF. The CDR3 coding sequence is TGTGCCAGCAGCAATACCAAGGGACAGTCTAATTCACCCCTCCACTTT. Drawing the rest from reference TRBV5-4 and TRBJ1-6, the complete variable domain is ETGVTQSPTHLIKTRGQQVTLRCSSQSGHNTVSWYQQALGQGPQFIFQYYREEENGRGNFPPRFSGLQFPNYSSELNVNALELDDSALYLCASSNTKGQSNSPLHFGNGTRLTVT.

In the case of this clone: The sample contains more than one DNA sequence encoding this CDR3. The CDR3 DNA sequence: TGTGCCAGTAGTATCGGGCTAGCGGGTAACACCGGGGAGCTGTTTTTT. It yields the protein CASSIGLAGNTGELFF. V gene TRBV19 combines with J gene TRBJ2-2; 8 positions agree with TRBD2. V gave up 3 bases and J gave up 2 bases; unmatched junction bases: 5. Germline V gives CDR1 LNHDA, CDR2 SQIVND (reference sequence). The length of the CDR3 is 16 residues.

V usage is TRBV24-1 and J usage is TRBJ2-6, with TRBD2 matching over 8 bases. Unmatched junction bases numbered 4, after V lost 3 bases and J lost 7 bases. The CDR3 loop spans 15 amino acids. Germline assignment: CDR1 KGHDR and CDR2 SFDVKD. This CDR3 reads CATSDPGRDANVLTF. CDR3 coding DNA: TGTGCCACCAGTGATCCCGGGAGGGACGCCAACGTCCTGACTTTC.

This chain connects TRBV21-1 to TRBJ1-4; the table's D call, TRBD1, was not checked against the DNA. TRBV21-1 is flagged as a pseudogene. The CDR3 sequence is 12 residues long. In nucleotides, the CDR3 is TGTGCCAGTAGGGACAGGGGTGAAAAACTGTTTTTT. Its protein is CASRDRGEKLFF.

The V call is TRBV18, the J call TRBJ2-5; 8 nucleotides align to TRBD1. V trimming: 3 bases; J trimming: 6 bases; junction bases outside the gene matches: 9. CDR1 KGHSH and CDR2 LQKENI come from the germline V gene. The length of the CDR3 is 15 residues. CDR3 in amino acids: CASSPRTGMEKTQYF. The CDR3 DNA sequence: TGTGCCAGCTCACCGCGGACAGGGATGGAAAAGACCCAGTACTTC.